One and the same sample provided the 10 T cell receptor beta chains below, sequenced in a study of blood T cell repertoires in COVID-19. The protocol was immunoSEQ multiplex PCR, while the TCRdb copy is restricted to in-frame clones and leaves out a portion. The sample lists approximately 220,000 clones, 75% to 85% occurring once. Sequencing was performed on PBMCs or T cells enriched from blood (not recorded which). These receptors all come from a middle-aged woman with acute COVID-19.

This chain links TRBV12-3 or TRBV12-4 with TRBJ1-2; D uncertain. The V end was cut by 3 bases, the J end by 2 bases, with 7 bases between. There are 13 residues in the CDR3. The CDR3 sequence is CASSFYSNYGYTF. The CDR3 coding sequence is TGTGCCAGCAGTTTCTACAGCAACTATGGCTACACCTTC.

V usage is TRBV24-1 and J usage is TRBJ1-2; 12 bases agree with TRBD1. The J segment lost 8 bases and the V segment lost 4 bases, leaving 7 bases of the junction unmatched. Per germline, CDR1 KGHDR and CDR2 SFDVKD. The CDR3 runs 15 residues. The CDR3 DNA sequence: TGTGCCACCAGTGACCCCGGGACAGGGGGCAGGGGCTACACCTTC. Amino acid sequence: CATSDPGTGGRGYTF.

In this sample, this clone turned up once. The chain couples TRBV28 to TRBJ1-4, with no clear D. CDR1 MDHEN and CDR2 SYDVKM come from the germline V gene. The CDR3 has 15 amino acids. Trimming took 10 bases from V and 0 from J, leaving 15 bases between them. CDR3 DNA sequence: TGTGCCACCCACGGGGTCCATGCAACTAATGAAAAACTGTTTTTT. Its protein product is CATHGVHATNEKLFF.

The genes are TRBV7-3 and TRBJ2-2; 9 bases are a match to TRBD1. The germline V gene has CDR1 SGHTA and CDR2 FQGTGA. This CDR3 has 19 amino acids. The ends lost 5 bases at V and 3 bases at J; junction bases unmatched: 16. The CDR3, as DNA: TGTGCCAGCAGCCCAGAGACAGGGGGTTTATTTATGCACACCGGGGAGCTGTTTTTT. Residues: CASSPETGGLFMHTGELFF.

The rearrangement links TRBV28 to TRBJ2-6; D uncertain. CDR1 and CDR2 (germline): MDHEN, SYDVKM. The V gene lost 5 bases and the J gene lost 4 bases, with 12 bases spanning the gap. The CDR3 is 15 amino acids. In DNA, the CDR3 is TGTGCCAGCAGTATCCCTTTTTCGGGGGCCAACGTCCTGACTTTC. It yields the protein CASSIPFSGANVLTF.

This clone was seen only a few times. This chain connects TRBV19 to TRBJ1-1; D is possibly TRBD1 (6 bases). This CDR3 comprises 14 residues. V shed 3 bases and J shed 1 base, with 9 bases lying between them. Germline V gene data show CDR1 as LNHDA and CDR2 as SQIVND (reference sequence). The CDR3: CASSIDRQNTEAFF. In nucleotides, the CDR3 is TGTGCCAGTAGTATCGACAGGCAGAACACTGAAGCTTTCTTT.

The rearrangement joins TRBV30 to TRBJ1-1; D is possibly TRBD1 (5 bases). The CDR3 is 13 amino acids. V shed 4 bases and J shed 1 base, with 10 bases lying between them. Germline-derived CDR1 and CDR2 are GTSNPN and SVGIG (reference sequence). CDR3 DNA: TGTGCCTGGACTGTACAGGCGAACACTGAAGCTTTCTTT. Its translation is CAWTVQANTEAFF. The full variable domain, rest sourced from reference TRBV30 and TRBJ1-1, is SQTIHQWPATLVQPVGSPLSLECTVEGTSNPNLYWYRQAAGRGLQLLFYSVGIGQISSEVPQNLSASRPQDRQFILSSKKLLLSDSGFYLCAWTVQANTEAFFGQGTRLTVV.

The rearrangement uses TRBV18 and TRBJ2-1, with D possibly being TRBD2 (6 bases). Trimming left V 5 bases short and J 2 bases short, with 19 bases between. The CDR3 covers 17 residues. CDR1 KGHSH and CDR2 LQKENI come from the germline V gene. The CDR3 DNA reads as TGTGCCAGCTCAGGGATGCCTGGTAGCGGTCCCTACAATGAGCAGTTCTTC. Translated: CASSGMPGSGPYNEQFF.

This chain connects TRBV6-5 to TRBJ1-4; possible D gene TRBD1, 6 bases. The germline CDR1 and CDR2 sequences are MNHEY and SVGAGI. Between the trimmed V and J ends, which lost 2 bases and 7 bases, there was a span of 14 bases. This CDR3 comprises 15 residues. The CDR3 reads CASSYTAGAAEKLFF. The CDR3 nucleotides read TGTGCCAGCAGTTACACAGCAGGGGCGGCTGAAAAACTGTTTTTT.

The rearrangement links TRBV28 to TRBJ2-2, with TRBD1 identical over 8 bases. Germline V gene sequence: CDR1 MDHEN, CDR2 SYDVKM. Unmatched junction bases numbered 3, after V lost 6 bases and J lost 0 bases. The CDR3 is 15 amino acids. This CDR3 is CASSLTGANTGELFF. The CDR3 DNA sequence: TGTGCCAGCAGCCTGACAGGGGCGAACACCGGGGAGCTGTTTTTT.